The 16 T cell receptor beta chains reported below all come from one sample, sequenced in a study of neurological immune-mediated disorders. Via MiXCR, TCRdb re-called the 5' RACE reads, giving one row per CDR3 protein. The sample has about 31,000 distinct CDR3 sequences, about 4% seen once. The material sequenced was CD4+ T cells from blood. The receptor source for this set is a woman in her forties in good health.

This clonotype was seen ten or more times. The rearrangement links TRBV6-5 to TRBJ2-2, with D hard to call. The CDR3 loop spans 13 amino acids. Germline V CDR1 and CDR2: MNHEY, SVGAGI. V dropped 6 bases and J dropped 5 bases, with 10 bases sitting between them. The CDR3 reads CASRATATGELFF. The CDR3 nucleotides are TGTGCCAGCAGGGCCACAGCGACCGGGGAGCTGTTTTTT.

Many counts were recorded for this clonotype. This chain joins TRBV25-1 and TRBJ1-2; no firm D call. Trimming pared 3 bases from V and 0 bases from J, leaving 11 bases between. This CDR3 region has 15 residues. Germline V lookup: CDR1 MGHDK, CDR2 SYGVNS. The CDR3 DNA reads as TGTGCCAGCAGTGAGAGAGGCAACACTAACTATGGCTACACCTTC. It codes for CASSERGNTNYGYTF.

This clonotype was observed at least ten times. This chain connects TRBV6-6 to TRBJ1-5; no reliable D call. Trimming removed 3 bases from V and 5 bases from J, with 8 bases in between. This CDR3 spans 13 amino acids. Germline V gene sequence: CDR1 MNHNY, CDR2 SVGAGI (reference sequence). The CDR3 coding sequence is TGTGCCAGCAGTTATTATTGGGATCAGCCCCAGCATTTT. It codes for CASSYYWDQPQHF.

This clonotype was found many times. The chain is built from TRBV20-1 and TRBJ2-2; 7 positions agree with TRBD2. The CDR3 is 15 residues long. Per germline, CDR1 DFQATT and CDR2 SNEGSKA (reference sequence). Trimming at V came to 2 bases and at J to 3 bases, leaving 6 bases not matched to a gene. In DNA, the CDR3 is TGCAGTGCTAGATGGTGGGGGGGTGACACCGGGGAGCTGTTTTTT. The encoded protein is CSARWWGGDTGELFF.

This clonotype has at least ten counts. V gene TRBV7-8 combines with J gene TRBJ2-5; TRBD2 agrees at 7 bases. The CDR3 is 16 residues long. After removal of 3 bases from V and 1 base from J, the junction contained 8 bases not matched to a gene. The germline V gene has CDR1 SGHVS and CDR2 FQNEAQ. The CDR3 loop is CASSLSGLAVQETQYF. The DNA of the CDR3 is TGTGCCAGCAGCTTGTCCGGGCTAGCGGTCCAAGAGACCCAGTACTTC.

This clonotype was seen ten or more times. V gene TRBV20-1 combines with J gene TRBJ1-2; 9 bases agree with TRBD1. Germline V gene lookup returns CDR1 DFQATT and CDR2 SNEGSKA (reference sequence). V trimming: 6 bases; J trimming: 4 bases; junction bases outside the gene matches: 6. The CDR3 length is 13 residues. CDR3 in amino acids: CSAEDRGAYGYTF. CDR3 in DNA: TGCAGTGCCGAGGACAGGGGAGCCTATGGCTACACCTTC.

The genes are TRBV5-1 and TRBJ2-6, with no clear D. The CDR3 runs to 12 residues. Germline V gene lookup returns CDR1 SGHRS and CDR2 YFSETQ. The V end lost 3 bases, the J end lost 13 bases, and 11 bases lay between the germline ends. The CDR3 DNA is TGCGCCAGCAGCTCCCCCGAGAAGGTCCTGACTTTC. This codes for CASSSPEKVLTF.

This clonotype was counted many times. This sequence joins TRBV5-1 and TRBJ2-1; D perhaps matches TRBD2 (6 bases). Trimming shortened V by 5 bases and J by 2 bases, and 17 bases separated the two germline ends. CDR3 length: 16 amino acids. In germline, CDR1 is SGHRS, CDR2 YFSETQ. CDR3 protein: CASSLGGTVAYNEQFF. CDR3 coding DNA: TGCGCCAGCAGTCTCGGGGGAACGGTAGCCTACAATGAGCAGTTCTTC.

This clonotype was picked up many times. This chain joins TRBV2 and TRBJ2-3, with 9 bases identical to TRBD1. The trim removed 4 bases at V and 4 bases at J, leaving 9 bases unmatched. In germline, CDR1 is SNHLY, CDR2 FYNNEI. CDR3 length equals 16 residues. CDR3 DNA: TGTGCCAGCAGTGGAAAGGACAGGGGACGTTCAGATACGCAGTATTTT. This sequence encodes CASSGKDRGRSDTQYF.

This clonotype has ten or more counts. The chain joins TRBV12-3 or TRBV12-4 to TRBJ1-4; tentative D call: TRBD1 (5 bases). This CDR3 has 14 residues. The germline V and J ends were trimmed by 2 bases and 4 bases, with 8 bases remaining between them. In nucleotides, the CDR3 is TGTGCCAGCAGTTTATCGGGGGTTAATGAAAAACTGTTTTTT. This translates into CASSLSGVNEKLFF.

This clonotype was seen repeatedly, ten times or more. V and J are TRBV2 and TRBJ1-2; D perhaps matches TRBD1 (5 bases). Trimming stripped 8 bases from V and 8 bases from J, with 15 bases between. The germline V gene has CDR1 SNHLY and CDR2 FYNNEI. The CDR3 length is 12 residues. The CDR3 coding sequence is TGTGCCAGCCGCGGGGACCATGACGGCTACACCTTC. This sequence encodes CASRGDHDGYTF.

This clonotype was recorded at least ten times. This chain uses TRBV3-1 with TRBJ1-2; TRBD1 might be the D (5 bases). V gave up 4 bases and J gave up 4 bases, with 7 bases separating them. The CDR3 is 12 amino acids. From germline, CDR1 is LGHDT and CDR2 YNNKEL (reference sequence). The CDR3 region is CASSRTSYGYTF. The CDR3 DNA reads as TGTGCCAGCAGCCGGACATCCTATGGCTACACCTTC.

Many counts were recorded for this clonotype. The CDR3 here is CSASYEADEQYF. CDR3 sequence (DNA): TGCAGTGCTAGTTACGAGGCGGACGAGCAGTACTTC. This chain links TRBV20-1 with TRBJ2-7; no reliable D call. Germline V gene lookup returns CDR1 DFQATT and CDR2 SNEGSKA (reference sequence). CDR3 length equals 12 residues. The germline V and J ends were trimmed by 3 bases and 5 bases, with 11 bases remaining between them.

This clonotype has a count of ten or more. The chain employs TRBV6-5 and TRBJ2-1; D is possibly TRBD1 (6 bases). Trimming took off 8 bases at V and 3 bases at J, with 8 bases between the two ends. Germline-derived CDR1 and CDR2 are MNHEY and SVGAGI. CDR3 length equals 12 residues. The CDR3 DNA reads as TGTGCCAGCGGGGGCATCTACAATGAGCAGTTCTTC. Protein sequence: CASGGIYNEQFF.

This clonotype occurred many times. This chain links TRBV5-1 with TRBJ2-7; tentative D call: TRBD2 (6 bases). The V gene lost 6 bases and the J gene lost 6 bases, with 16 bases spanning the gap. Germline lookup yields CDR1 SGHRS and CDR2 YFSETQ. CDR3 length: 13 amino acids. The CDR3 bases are TGCGCCAGCAACCCGACGGACGGGAGCGAGCAGTACTTC. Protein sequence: CASNPTDGSEQYF.

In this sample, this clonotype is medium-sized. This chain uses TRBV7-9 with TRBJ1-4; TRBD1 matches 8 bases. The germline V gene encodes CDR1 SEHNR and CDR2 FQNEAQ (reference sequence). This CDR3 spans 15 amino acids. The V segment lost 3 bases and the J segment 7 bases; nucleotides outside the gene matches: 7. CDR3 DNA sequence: TGTGCCAGCAGCTTCCAGGGGGCCTCCGGTGAAAAACTGTTTTTT. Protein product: CASSFQGASGEKLFF.